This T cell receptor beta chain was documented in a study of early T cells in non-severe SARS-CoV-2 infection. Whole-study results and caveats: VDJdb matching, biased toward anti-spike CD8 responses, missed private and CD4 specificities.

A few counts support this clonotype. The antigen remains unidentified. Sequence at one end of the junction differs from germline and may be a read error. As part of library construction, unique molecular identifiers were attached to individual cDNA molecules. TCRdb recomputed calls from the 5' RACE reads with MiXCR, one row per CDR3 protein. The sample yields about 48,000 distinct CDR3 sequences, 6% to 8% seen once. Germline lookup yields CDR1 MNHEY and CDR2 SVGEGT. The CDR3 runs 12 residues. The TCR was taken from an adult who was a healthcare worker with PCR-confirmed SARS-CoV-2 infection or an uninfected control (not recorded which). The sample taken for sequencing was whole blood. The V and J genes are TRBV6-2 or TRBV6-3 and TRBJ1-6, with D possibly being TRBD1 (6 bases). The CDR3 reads CASNYRDSPLHF. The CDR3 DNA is TGTGCCAGCAATTACAGGGATTCACCCCTCCACTTT.